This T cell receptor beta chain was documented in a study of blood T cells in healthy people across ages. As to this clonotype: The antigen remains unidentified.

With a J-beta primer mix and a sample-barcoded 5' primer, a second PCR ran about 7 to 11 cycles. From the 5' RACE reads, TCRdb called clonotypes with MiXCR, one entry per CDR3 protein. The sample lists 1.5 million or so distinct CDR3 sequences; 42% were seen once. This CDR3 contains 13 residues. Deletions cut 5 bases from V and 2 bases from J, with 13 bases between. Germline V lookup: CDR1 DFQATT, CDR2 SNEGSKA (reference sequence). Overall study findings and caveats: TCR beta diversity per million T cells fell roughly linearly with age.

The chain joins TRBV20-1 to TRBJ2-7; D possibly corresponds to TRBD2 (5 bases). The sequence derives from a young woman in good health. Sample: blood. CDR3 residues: CSAHPLGTYEQYF. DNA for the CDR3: TGCAGTGCTCACCCACTAGGGACCTACGAGCAGTACTTC.